A selection of T cell receptor beta chains follows, all from one sample in a study of CD8+ T cells in alopecia areata. The protocol was immunoSEQ multiplex PCR, while the TCRdb copy is restricted to in-frame clones and leaves out a portion. This table has around 120,000 clones, over 55% appearing once. Here the sequenced sample was CD4+ T cells sorted from blood, taken at week 4, from a patient treated with tofacitinib. These receptors were obtained from a human donor with alopecia areata. The CDR3 runs from the conserved cysteine through the conserved F or W. The D gene is left open where the match is weak. Expanded clones are given a class, and other clones once, few, many or no size at all.

V gene	D gene	clone size	J gene	CDR3 DNA	CDR3 protein
TRBV2	-	-	TRBJ2-1	TGTGCCAGCAGCACAGGGAGTTCCAATGAGCAGTTCTTC	CASSTGSSNEQFF
TRBV2	-	-	TRBJ2-3	TGTGCCAGCAGTGTATCAACGGTCACAGATACGCAGTATTTT	CASSVSTVTDTQYF
TRBV5-1	TRBD1	once	TRBJ2-5	TGCGCCAGCAGCGGCGGGACAGGGAGAGAGACCCAGTACTTC	CASSGGTGRETQYF
TRBV5-1	TRBD1	-	TRBJ2-1	TGCGCCAGCAGCCGACTCGGACAGGACAACAATGAGCAGTTCTTC	CASSRLGQDNNEQFF
TRBV27	-	-	TRBJ2-1	TGTGCCAGCAGTCCGTCAGGGTCTTGGGCAAATGAGCAGTTCTTC	CASSPSGSWANEQFF
TRBV29-1	-	few	TRBJ1-5	TGCAGCGTTGCCAGGGACTACAATCAGCCCCAGCATTTT	CSVARDYNQPQHF
TRBV30	TRBD2	-	TRBJ2-7	TGTGCCTGGGAGACTAGCAGCCAGCAGTACTTC	CAWETSSQQYF
TRBV19	-	-	TRBJ1-5	TGTGCCAGTAGGAACCAGAGGAGCAATCAGCCCCAGCATTTT	CASRNQRSNQPQHF
TRBV5-4	-	-	TRBJ2-5	TGTGCCAGCAGCTTGATGGTGGAGACCCAGTACTTC	CASSLMVETQYF
TRBV7-2	TRBD2	once	TRBJ2-3	TGTGCCAGCAGCCGTACTTCCGGGACTAGCGGCACAGATACGCAGTATTTT	CASSRTSGTSGTDTQYF
TRBV5-1	-	-	TRBJ1-1	TGCGCCAGCAGCTTGGCTAACGATGAAGCTTTCTTT	CASSLANDEAFF
TRBV7-2	-	few	TRBJ2-3	TGTGCCAGCAGCCTCCTAGGGGGCGGGGCAGATACGCAGTATTTT	CASSLLGGGADTQYF
TRBV18	-	-	TRBJ2-1	TGTGCCAGCTCACCGCCCTCGGATGGAAATGAGCAGTTCTTC	CASSPPSDGNEQFF
TRBV27	-	-	TRBJ2-7	TGTGCCAGCAGTGTGACCATCAGGGGCGAGCAGTACTTC	CASSVTIRGEQYF
TRBV4-2	-	-	TRBJ2-3	TGTGCCAGCAGCCAATCGGCGCCGGCGGCGGATACGCAGTATTTT	CASSQSAPAADTQYF